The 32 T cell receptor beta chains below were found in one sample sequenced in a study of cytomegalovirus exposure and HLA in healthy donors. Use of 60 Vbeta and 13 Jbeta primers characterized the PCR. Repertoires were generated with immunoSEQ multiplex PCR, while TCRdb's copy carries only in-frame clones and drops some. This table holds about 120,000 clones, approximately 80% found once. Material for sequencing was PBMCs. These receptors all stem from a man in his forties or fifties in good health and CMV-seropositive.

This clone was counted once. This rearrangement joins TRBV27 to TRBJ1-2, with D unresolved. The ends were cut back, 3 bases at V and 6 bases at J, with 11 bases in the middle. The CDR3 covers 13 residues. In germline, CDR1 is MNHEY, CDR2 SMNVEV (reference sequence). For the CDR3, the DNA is TGTGCCAGCAGTTTGTCCGGAGCCGATGGCTACACCTTC. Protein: CASSLSGADGYTF.

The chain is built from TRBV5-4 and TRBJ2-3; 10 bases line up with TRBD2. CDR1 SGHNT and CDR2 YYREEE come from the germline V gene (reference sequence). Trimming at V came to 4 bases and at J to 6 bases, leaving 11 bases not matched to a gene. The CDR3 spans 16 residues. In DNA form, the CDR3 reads TGTGCCAGCAGCAACCCGTTAGCGGGGGGTGGGGATACGCAGTATTTT. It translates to CASSNPLAGGGDTQYF.

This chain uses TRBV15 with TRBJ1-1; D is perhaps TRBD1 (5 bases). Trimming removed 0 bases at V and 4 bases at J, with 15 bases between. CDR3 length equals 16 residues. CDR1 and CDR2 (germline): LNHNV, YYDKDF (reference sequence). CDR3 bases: TGTGCCACCAGCAGAGATCTGGGGGGATCGGGCACTGAAGCTTTCTTT. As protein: CATSRDLGGSGTEAFF.

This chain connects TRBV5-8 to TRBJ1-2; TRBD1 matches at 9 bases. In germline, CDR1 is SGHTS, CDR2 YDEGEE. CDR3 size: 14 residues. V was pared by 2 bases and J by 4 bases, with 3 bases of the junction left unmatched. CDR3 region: CASSFGQGSYGYTF. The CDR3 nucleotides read TGTGCCAGCAGCTTTGGACAGGGGTCCTATGGCTACACCTTC. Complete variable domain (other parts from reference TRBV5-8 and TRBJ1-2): EAGVTQSPTHLIKTRGQQATLRCSPISGHTSVYWYQQALGLGLQFLLWYDEGEERNRGNFPPRFSGRQFPNYSSELNVNALELEDSALYLCASSFGQGSYGYTFGSGTRLTVV.

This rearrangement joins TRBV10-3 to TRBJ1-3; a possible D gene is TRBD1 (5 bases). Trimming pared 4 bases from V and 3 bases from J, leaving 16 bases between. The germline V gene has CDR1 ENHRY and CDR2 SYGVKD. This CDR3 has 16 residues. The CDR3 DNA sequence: TGTGCCATCAGTGTCGGAACCCGCCAGGGTGGAAACACCATATATTTT. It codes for CAISVGTRQGGNTIYF.

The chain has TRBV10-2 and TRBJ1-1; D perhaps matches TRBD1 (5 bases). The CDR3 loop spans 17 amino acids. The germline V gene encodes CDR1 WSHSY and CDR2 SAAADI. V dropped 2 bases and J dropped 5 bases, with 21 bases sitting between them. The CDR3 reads CASSERRQIGTRTEAFF. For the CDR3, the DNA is TGCGCCAGCAGTGAGAGGAGACAGATAGGAACAAGGACTGAAGCTTTCTTT.

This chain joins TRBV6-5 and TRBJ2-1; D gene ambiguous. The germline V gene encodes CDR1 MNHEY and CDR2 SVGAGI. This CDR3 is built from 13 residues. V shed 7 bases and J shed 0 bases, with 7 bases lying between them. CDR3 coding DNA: TGTGCCAGCAAGCTTAACTCCTACAATGAGCAGTTCTTC. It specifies CASKLNSYNEQFF.

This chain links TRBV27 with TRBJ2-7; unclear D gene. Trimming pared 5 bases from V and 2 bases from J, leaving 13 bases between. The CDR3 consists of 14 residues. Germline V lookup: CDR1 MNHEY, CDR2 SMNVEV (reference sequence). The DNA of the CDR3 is TGTGCCAGCAGTGCCACGAGAATTACCTACGAGCAGTACTTC. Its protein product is CASSATRITYEQYF.

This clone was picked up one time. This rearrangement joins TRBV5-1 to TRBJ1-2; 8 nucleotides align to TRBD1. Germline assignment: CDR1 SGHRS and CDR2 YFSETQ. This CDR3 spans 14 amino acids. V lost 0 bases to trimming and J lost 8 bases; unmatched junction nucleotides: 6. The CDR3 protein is CASSLAGDRGGYTF. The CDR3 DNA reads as TGCGCCAGCAGCTTGGCAGGAGACAGGGGCGGCTACACCTTC.

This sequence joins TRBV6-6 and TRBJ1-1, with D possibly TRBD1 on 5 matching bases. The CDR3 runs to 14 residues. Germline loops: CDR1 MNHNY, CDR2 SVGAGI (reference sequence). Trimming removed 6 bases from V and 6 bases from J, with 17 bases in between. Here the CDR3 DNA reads TGTGCCAGCAGGAACTTGGGGGGGAATCCTGAAGCTTTCTTT. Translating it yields CASRNLGGNPEAFF.

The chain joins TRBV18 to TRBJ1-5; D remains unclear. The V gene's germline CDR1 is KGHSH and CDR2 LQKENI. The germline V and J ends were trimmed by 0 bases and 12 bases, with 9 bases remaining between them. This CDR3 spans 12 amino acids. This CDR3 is CASSPPNGGQHF. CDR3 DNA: TGTGCCAGCTCACCACCCAATGGAGGCCAGCATTTT.

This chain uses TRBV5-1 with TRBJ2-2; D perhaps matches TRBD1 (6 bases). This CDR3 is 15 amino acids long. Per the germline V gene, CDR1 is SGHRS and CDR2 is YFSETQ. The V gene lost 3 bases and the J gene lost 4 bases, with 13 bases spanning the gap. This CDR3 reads CASSSGNRATGELFF. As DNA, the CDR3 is TGCGCCAGCAGCTCGGGTAACAGGGCCACCGGGGAGCTGTTTTTT.

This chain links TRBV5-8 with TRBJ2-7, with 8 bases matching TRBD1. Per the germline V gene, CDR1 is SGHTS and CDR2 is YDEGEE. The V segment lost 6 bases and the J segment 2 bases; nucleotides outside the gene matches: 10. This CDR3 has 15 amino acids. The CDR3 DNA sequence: TGTGCCAGCAACACAGCAGGGGGCGCGCCCTACGAGCAGTACTTC. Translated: CASNTAGGAPYEQYF.

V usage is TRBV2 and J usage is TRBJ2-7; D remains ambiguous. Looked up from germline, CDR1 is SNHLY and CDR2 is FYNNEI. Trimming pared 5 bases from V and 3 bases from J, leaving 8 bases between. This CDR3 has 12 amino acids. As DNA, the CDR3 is TGTGCCAGCAGTCTAGAACTCTACGAGCAGTACTTC. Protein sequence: CASSLELYEQYF.

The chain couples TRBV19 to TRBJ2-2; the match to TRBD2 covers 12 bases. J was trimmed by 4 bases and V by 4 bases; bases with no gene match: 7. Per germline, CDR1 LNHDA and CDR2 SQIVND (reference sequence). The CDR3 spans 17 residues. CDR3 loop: CASSTFSSGGATGELFF. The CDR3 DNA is TGTGCCAGTAGTACATTTTCTAGCGGGGGGGCCACCGGGGAGCTGTTTTTT.

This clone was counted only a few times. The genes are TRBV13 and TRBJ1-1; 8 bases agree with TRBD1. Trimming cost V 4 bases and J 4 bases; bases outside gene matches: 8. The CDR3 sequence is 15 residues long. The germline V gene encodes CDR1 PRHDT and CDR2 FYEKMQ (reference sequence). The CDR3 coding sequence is TGTGCCAGCAGCTGGGGACAGGCGGGGGTCACTGAAGCTTTCTTT. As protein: CASSWGQAGVTEAFF.

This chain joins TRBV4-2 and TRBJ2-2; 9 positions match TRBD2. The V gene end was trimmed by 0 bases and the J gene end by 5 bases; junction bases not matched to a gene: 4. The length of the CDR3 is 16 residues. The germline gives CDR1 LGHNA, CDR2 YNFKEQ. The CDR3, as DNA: TGTGCCAGCAGCCAAGATCTAGCGGGAAAAACCGGGGAGCTGTTTTTT. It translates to CASSQDLAGKTGELFF.

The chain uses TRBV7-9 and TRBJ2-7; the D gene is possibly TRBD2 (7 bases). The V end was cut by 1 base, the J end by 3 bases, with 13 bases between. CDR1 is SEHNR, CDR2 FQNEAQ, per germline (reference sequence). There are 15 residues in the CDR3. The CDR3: CASSLEGGPGYEQYF. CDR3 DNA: TGTGCCAGCAGCTTAGAGGGGGGGCCGGGCTACGAGCAGTACTTC.

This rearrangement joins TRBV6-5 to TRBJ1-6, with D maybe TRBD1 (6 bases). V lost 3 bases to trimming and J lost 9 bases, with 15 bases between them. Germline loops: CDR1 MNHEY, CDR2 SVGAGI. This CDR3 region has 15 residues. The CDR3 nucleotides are TGTGCCAGCAGTTATTTTCAGGGGACCGGTTCACCCCTCCACTTT. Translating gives CASSYFQGTGSPLHF.

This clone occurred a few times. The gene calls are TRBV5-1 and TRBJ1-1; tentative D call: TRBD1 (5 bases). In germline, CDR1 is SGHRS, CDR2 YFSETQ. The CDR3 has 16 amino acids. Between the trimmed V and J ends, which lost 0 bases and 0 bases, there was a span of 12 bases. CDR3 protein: CASSLGAGQVNTEAFF. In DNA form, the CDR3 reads TGCGCCAGCAGCTTGGGTGCGGGGCAGGTGAACACTGAAGCTTTCTTT.

DNA of the CDR3: TGTGCCAGCAGTTCCCCCTTGGGCGATGAGCAGTTCTTC. It translates to CASSSPLGDEQFF. The chain carries TRBV6-5 and TRBJ2-1; D is unresolved. The length of the CDR3 is 13 residues. Trimming stripped 4 bases from V and 8 bases from J, with 12 bases between. The germline V gene has CDR1 MNHEY and CDR2 SVGAGI.

The CDR3: CASSSDRGYEQYF. In nucleotides, the CDR3 is TGTGCCAGCAGTTCCGACAGGGGCTACGAGCAGTACTTC. The chain carries TRBV5-4 and TRBJ2-7; 8 nucleotides agree with TRBD1. The CDR3 runs to 13 residues. The V and J ends lost 5 bases and 3 bases, in that order; junction bases with no gene match: 4. Germline V lookup: CDR1 SGHNT, CDR2 YYREEE (reference sequence).

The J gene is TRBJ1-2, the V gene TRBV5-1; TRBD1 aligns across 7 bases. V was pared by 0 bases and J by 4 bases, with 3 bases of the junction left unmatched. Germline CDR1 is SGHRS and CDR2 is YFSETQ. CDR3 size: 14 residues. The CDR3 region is CASSLGTGPYGYTF. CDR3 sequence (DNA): TGCGCCAGCAGCTTGGGGACAGGCCCCTATGGCTACACCTTC. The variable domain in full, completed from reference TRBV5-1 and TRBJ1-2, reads KAGVTQTPRYLIKTRGQQVTLSCSPISGHRSVSWYQQTPGQGLQFLFEYFSETQRNKGNFPGRFSGRQFSNSRSEMNVSTLELGDSALYLCASSLGTGPYGYTFGSGTRLTVV.

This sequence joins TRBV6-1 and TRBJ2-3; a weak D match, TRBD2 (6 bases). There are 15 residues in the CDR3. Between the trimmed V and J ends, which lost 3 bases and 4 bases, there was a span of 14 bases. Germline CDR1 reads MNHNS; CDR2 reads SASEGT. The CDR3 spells CASSDPGRRSDTQYF. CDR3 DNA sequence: TGTGCCAGCAGTGATCCGGGGAGGCGGTCAGATACGCAGTATTTT.

The CDR3, as DNA: TGTGCCAGTAGACGAGCGGGGACAGATACGCAGTATTTT. This encodes CASRRAGTDTQYF. The chain combines TRBV19 with TRBJ2-3; 7 bases line up with TRBD2. This CDR3 is 13 amino acids long. With V trimmed by 6 bases and J by 3 bases, 3 bases remained unmatched. Per the germline V gene, CDR1 is LNHDA and CDR2 is SQIVND (reference sequence).

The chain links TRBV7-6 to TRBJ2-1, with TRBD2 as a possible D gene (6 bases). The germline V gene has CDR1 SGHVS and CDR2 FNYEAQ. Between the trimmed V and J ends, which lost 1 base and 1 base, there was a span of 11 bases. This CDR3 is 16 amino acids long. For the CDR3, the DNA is TGTGCCAGCAGCTTAGTCGGAGGGGCGTCCTACAATGAGCAGTTCTTC. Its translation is CASSLVGGASYNEQFF.

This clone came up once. CDR3 region: CASSSGQLSSYNEQFF. In nucleotides, the CDR3 is TGTGCCAGCAGCTCCGGACAGTTGAGCTCCTACAATGAGCAGTTCTTC. J is TRBJ2-1 and V is TRBV5-4; tentatively, D is TRBD1 (6 bases). Looked up from germline, CDR1 is SGHNT and CDR2 is YYREEE (reference sequence). V shed 3 bases and J shed 0 bases, with 13 bases lying between them. The CDR3 spans 16 residues.

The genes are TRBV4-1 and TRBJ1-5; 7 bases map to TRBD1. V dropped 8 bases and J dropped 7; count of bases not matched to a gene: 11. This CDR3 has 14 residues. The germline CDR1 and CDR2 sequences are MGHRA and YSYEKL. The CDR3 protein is CASGLRQGRQPQHF. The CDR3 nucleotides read TGCGCCAGCGGACTTCGACAGGGACGGCAGCCCCAGCATTTT.

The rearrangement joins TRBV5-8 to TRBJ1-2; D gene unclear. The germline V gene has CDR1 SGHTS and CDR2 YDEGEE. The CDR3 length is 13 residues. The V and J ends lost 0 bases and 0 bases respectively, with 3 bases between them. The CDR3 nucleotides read TGTGCCAGCAGCTTGGCTGCTAACTATGGCTACACCTTC. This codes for CASSLAANYGYTF.

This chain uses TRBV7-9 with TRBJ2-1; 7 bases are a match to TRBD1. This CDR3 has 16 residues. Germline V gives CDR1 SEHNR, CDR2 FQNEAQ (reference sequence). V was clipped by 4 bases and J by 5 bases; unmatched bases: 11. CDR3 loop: CASSWGSQGRNNEQFF. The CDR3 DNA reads TGTGCCAGCAGCTGGGGCTCACAGGGGCGGAACAATGAGCAGTTCTTC.

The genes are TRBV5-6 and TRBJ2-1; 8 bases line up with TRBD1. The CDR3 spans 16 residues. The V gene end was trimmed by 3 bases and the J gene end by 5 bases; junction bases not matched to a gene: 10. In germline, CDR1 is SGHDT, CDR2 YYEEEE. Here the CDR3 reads CASSSTHRGTHNEQFF. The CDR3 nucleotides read TGTGCCAGCAGCTCAACCCACAGGGGGACCCACAATGAGCAGTTCTTC.

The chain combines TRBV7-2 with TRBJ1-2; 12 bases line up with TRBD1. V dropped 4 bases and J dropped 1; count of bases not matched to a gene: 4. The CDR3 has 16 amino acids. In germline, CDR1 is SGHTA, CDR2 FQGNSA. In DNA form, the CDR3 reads TGTGCCAGCAGCTCCGGGACAGGGGGCCTTAACTATGGCTACACCTTC. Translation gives CASSSGTGGLNYGYTF.